This T cell receptor beta chain is drawn from a study of esophageal squamous cell carcinoma under preoperative chemotherapy. At the level of the study: Both tumor-infiltrating lymphocytes and peripheral blood T cells were profiled. Study results and caveats: Post-treatment tumor-infiltrating lymphocytes appeared partly derived from peripheral T cells migrating into the tumor. Tumor-infiltrating lymphocytes showed no significant post-chemotherapy TCR diversity increase, unlike peripheral T cells.

The CDR3 extends over 14 amino acids. The V and J ends lost 8 bases and 3 bases respectively, with 11 bases between them. In germline, CDR1 is MNHNS, CDR2 SASEGT. Concerning this clonotype itself: The antigen is undetermined.

Regarding time point: before preoperative PTX-NDP chemotherapy. Paclitaxel-nedaplatin chemotherapy was given to patients ahead of their surgery. Each CDR3 protein is one row after TCRdb ran MiXCR on the PCR reads. The data contain approximately 12,000 distinct CDR3 sequences, roughly 50% of them singletons. The V call is TRBV6-1, the J call TRBJ1-6; D remains unclear. The clonotype was recovered from a human donor with esophageal squamous cell carcinoma. The donor label of this sample is uncertain. Sampling was done from a patient given preoperative chemotherapy. CDR3 in amino acids: CASLTRDYNSPLHF. CDR3 in DNA: TGTGCCAGCCTTACGAGGGACTATAATTCACCCCTCCACTTT.